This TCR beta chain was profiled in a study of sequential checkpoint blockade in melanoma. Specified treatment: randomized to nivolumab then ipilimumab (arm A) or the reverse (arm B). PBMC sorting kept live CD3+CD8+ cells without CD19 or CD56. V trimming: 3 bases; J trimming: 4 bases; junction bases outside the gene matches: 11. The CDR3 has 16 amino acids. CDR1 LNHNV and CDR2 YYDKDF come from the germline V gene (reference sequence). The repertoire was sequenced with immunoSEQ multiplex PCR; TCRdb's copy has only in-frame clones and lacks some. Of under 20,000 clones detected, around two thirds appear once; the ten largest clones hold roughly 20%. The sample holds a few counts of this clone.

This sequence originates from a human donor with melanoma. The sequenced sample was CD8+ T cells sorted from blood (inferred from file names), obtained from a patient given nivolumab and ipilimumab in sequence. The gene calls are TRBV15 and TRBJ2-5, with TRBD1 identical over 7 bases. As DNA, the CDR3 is TGTGCCACCAGCAGGGAACGACAGGGCGGCCCAGAGACCCAGTACTTC. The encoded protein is CATSRERQGGPETQYF.